Sequencing of this TCR beta chain was carried out in a study of T-cell reconstitution after alpha-beta-depleted transplantation in children. This clonotype was counted ten times or more. The V gene lost 1 base and the J gene lost 2 bases, with 6 bases spanning the gap. The CDR3 extends over 13 amino acids. Germline-derived CDR1 and CDR2 are SGHAT and FQDESV (reference sequence). As it was prepared, the TCRbeta library received unique molecular identifiers. MiXCR was run by TCRdb on the PCR reads, yielding one entry per CDR3 protein. Found here are over 300,000 distinct CDR3 sequences, approximately 10% of them singletons; the top ten hold around 2.4%.

This chain joins TRBV11-1 and TRBJ2-7; D gene uncertain. Sequencing was performed on PBMCs from the stem cell graft donor, taken from the stem cell graft. The origin of this receptor is a human donor who donated a stem cell graft to a child with acute lymphoblastic leukemia. The CDR3 here is CASSLGVTYEQYF. CDR3 nucleotide sequence: TGTGCCAGCAGCTTAGGTGTAACCTACGAGCAGTACTTC.